Below, 29 T cell receptor beta chains from the same sample are listed, as sequenced in a study of OX40 agonist ivuxolimab in advanced cancers. Using immunoSEQ multiplex PCR, the repertoire was profiled, and TCRdb retains in-frame clones only, with some absent. The sample contains 60,000 to 70,000 clones, 86% of which appear only once. The sequenced sample was CD4+ or CD8+ T cells sorted from blood, obtained in a trial of the OX40 agonist ivuxolimab. The receptors were sampled from an adult with an advanced solid tumor such as melanoma, head and neck, liver or kidney cancer.

J is TRBJ1-2 and V is TRBV7-9; D is undetermined. Trimming took 0 bases from V and 3 from J, leaving 8 bases between them. Germline values: CDR1 SEHNR, CDR2 FQNEAQ (reference sequence). CDR3 length: 14 residues. The CDR3 sequence: CASSLALADYGYTF. The CDR3 bases are TGTGCCAGCAGCTTAGCGCTGGCAGACTATGGCTACACCTTC.

The J gene is TRBJ2-3, the V gene TRBV18; 8 bases align to TRBD2. From germline, CDR1 is KGHSH and CDR2 LQKENI. The ends lost 2 bases at V and 7 bases at J; junction bases unmatched: 8. The CDR3 sequence is 15 residues long. The CDR3 is CASSPGERERNTQYF. The CDR3 nucleotides are TGTGCCAGCTCACCAGGGGAGCGGGAGAGAAATACGCAGTATTTT.

The chain links TRBV5-1 to TRBJ2-1, with D tentatively TRBD1 or TRBD2 (5 bases each). CDR1 and CDR2 (germline): SGHRS, YFSETQ. The V and J ends lost 4 bases and 8 bases respectively, with 22 bases between them. The CDR3 totals 16 residues. The CDR3 loop is CASSPTNKPQGYEQFF. Here the CDR3 DNA reads TGCGCCAGCAGCCCGACTAACAAACCCCAGGGCTATGAGCAGTTCTTC.

The chain employs TRBV5-1 and TRBJ1-2; D unresolved. Germline V lookup: CDR1 SGHRS, CDR2 YFSETQ. This CDR3 is 16 amino acids long. V was cut by 4 bases and J by 4 bases, with 20 bases left in between. This CDR3 reads CASSDPTAHGGYGYTF. In nucleotides, the CDR3 is TGCGCCAGCAGCGACCCGACCGCTCATGGCGGCTATGGCTACACCTTC.

The chain is built from TRBV11-2 and TRBJ2-1; tentatively, D is TRBD2 (6 bases). V was trimmed by 2 bases and J by 15 bases, leaving 17 bases between them. Germline CDR1 and CDR2: SGHAT and FQNNGV. This CDR3 is 13 amino acids long. This CDR3 is CASSLNFGGITFF. Here the CDR3 DNA reads TGTGCCAGCAGCTTAAATTTCGGCGGGATTACGTTCTTC.

The V call is TRBV7-8, the J call TRBJ2-7; TRBD2 agrees at 7 bases. V was clipped by 2 bases and J by 6 bases; unmatched bases: 19. The length of the CDR3 is 18 residues. CDR1 SGHVS and CDR2 FQNEAQ come from the germline V gene. The CDR3 coding sequence is TGTGCCAGCAGCTTAAGGGCTAGCGGAGGGGCCGGAGCGTCCGAGCAGTACTTC. Encoded protein: CASSLRASGGAGASEQYF.

The chain has TRBV6-5 and TRBJ2-7, with 10 bases identical to TRBD1. CDR1 is MNHEY, CDR2 SVGAGI, per germline. The CDR3 contains 14 residues. Trimming cost V 6 bases and J 7 bases; bases outside gene matches: 9. CDR3: CASRKGDRGREQYF. CDR3 in DNA: TGTGCCAGCAGAAAAGGGGACAGGGGCCGGGAGCAGTACTTC.

Only one count was recorded for this clone. In nucleotides, the CDR3 is TGTGCCAGCAGGCCGACGGCGGGTGGGGACACCATATATTTT. Protein: CASRPTAGGDTIYF. The chain employs TRBV14 and TRBJ1-3; D is undetermined. There are 14 residues in the CDR3. Germline values: CDR1 SGHDN, CDR2 FVKESK. V shed 6 bases and J shed 8 bases, with 17 bases lying between them.

This clone turned up a few times. The genes are TRBV4-1 and TRBJ2-7; TRBD2 agrees at 7 bases. CDR1 and CDR2 (germline): MGHRA, YSYEKL. The CDR3 has 18 amino acids. V lost 0 bases to trimming and J lost 1 base; unmatched junction nucleotides: 12. The CDR3 DNA is TGCGCCAGCAGCCAAGACAGGGATTTGGGCGGGAGATCCTACGAGCAGTACTTC. Translated: CASSQDRDLGGRSYEQYF.

This chain joins TRBV6-5 and TRBJ1-1; maybe TRBD1 (6 bases). With 6 bases removed from V and 6 bases from J, the gap between germline ends came to 17 bases. This CDR3 region has 14 residues. Germline V gene data show CDR1 as MNHEY and CDR2 as SVGAGI. CDR3 sequence reads: CASRRGHSGAEAFF. CDR3 sequence (DNA): TGTGCCAGCAGACGGGGACATTCAGGTGCTGAAGCTTTCTTT.

The chain has TRBV10-3 and TRBJ2-7; D gene uncertain. V was clipped by 10 bases and J by 5 bases, with 12 bases between them. From germline, CDR1 is ENHRY and CDR2 SYGVKD. This CDR3 has 11 residues. The CDR3 DNA follows: TGTGCCACCTACCAAATGGACGAGCAGTACTTC. Its protein product is CATYQMDEQYF.

The chain links TRBV18 to TRBJ2-2; perhaps TRBD1 as D (6 bases). The CDR3 is made up of 14 amino acids. The V and J ends lost 8 bases and 2 bases respectively, with 12 bases between them. Germline V CDR1 and CDR2: KGHSH, LQKENI. CDR3 coding DNA: TGTGCCAGCCGAACAGGGAAAAACACCGGGGAGCTGTTTTTT. It yields the protein CASRTGKNTGELFF.

V and J are TRBV27 and TRBJ2-3; D is ambiguous. CDR3 length: 15 amino acids. CDR1 MNHEY and CDR2 SMNVEV come from the germline V gene (reference sequence). Trimming shortened V by 2 bases and J by 1 base, and 10 bases separated the two germline ends. The CDR3 sequence: CASSLPGEGTDTQYF. DNA of the CDR3: TGTGCCAGCAGTTTACCCGGAGAAGGCACAGATACGCAGTATTTT.

This chain joins TRBV6-1 and TRBJ2-5; 10 nucleotides match TRBD1. CDR1 and CDR2 (germline): MNHNS, SASEGT. CDR3 length: 15 residues. Unmatched junction bases numbered 9, after V lost 3 bases and J lost 8 bases. CDR3 nucleotide sequence: TGTGCCAGCAGTGAGGAGGCGGGACAGGGGACAACCCAGTACTTC. The encoded protein is CASSEEAGQGTTQYF.

The gene calls are TRBV11-3 and TRBJ1-1; unclear D gene. The CDR3 has 15 residues. Germline-derived CDR1 and CDR2 are SGHNT and YENEEA. Trimming removed 4 bases from V and 2 bases from J, with 14 bases in between. The CDR3 DNA sequence: TGTGCCAGCAGCTCCCCCCTTGGCCGTAACACTGAAGCTTTCTTT. It is translated as CASSSPLGRNTEAFF.

The V and J genes are TRBV29-1 and TRBJ2-7; 8 nucleotides agree with TRBD2. This CDR3 is 15 amino acids long. CDR1 and CDR2 (germline): SQVTM, ANQGSEA. Trimming took 2 bases from V and 0 from J; bases not matched to a gene: 6. The CDR3 region has the DNA TGCAGCGTTGAAAGAAGGCTAGCGGGCTCCTACGAGCAGTACTTC. It is translated as CSVERRLAGSYEQYF.

The V gene is TRBV6-6, the J gene TRBJ1-4, with D tentatively TRBD1 (6 bases). With 5 bases removed from V and 4 bases from J, the gap between germline ends came to 11 bases. Germline lookup yields CDR1 MNHNY and CDR2 SVGAGI (reference sequence). The length of the CDR3 is 14 residues. CDR3 region: CASSPRTDNEKLFF. In DNA, the CDR3 is TGTGCCAGCAGTCCTCGGACAGATAATGAAAAACTGTTTTTT.

The J gene is TRBJ2-7, the V gene TRBV7-2, with 9 bases matching TRBD1. V was clipped by 1 base and J by 4 bases; unmatched bases: 5. The CDR3 sequence is 15 residues long. Germline V gene lookup returns CDR1 SGHTA and CDR2 FQGNSA. The DNA for the CDR3 is TGTGCCAGCAGCTTAGAGGGGACAGGGAGGTACGAGCAGTACTTC. This sequence encodes CASSLEGTGRYEQYF. Filled out from reference TRBV7-2 and TRBJ2-7, the complete variable domain reads GAGVSQSPSNKVTEKGKDVELRCDPISGHTALYWYRQSLGQGLEFLIYFQGNSAPDKSGLPSDRFSAERTGGSVSTLTIQRTQQEDSAVYLCASSLEGTGRYEQYFGPGTRLTVT.

This clone was recorded only once. V is TRBV19 and J is TRBJ1-2, with D unclear. Deletions cut 6 bases from V and 1 base from J, with 12 bases between. This CDR3 spans 14 amino acids. Germline CDR1 LNHDA, CDR2 SQIVND (reference sequence). The CDR3 bases are TGTGCCAGTAGCCCTTCCCTTGATAACTATGGCTACACCTTC. This translates into CASSPSLDNYGYTF.

This chain connects TRBV29-1 to TRBJ1-1, with TRBD1 as a possible D gene (6 bases). The V gene lost 6 bases and the J gene lost 1 base, with 12 bases spanning the gap. The germline V gene has CDR1 SQVTM and CDR2 ANQGSEA. The CDR3 spans 13 residues. CDR3 bases: TGCAGCGTGCGAACAGGGACGAACACTGAAGCTTTCTTT. Translation: CSVRTGTNTEAFF.

The chain links TRBV28 to TRBJ2-7, with unresolved D. Germline lookup yields CDR1 MDHEN and CDR2 SYDVKM. V was clipped by 3 bases and J by 1 base, with 10 bases between them. The CDR3 totals 14 residues. The CDR3 here is CASSLFGQSYEQYF. The CDR3 nucleotides are TGTGCCAGCAGTTTGTTTGGCCAATCCTACGAGCAGTACTTC.

The chain carries TRBV6-1 and TRBJ1-5; D is unclear. CDR1 and CDR2 from the germline V gene are MNHNS and SASEGT. This CDR3 contains 16 residues. The germline V and J ends were trimmed by 3 bases and 2 bases, with 14 bases remaining between them. The CDR3 here is CASSDLGRGGNQPQHF. Written as DNA, the CDR3 is TGTGCCAGCAGTGATTTAGGACGCGGAGGCAATCAGCCCCAGCATTTT.

The chain recombines TRBV29-1 with TRBJ2-5, with D possibly called TRBD1 or TRBD2 (7 bases each). The V gene's germline CDR1 is SQVTM and CDR2 ANQGSEA. V was trimmed by 3 bases and J by 4 bases, leaving 18 bases between them. The CDR3 loop spans 15 amino acids. The CDR3 region is CSVEIGGRGGETQYF. As DNA, the CDR3 is TGCAGCGTTGAGATCGGGGGCAGGGGGGGAGAGACCCAGTACTTC.

J is TRBJ2-1 and V is TRBV5-1; 9 nucleotides agree with TRBD2. J was trimmed by 6 bases and V by 4 bases; bases with no gene match: 8. Per germline, CDR1 SGHRS and CDR2 YFSETQ. The CDR3 runs to 15 residues. The CDR3 nucleotides read TGCGCCAGCAGCCCTGGGCTAGCGGGGACCAATGAGCAGTTCTTC. Translating gives CASSPGLAGTNEQFF.

The chain combines TRBV4-2 with TRBJ2-3; either TRBD1 or TRBD2 may supply D (5 bases each). The V gene lost 2 bases and the J gene lost 5 bases, with 17 bases spanning the gap. From germline, CDR1 is LGHNA and CDR2 YNFKEQ. The CDR3 contains 16 residues. The CDR3 loop reads CASSQPGAAAGDTQYF. As DNA, the CDR3 is TGTGCCAGCAGCCAACCCGGGGCCGCGGCGGGAGATACGCAGTATTTT.

The chain couples TRBV5-4 to TRBJ1-2, with D perhaps matching TRBD1 (5 bases). CDR1 is SGHNT, CDR2 YYREEE, per germline (reference sequence). The CDR3 covers 14 residues. V gave up 4 bases and J gave up 4 bases, with 14 bases separating them. The CDR3 sequence is CASSAGREIYGYTF. The CDR3 region has the DNA TGTGCCAGCAGCGCGGGACGGGAAATCTATGGCTACACCTTC.

This sequence joins TRBV5-1 and TRBJ2-5; unclear D gene. Germline values: CDR1 SGHRS, CDR2 YFSETQ. The CDR3 contains 15 residues. V was trimmed by 3 bases and J by 2 bases, leaving 14 bases between them. The CDR3 DNA reads TGCGCCAGCAGCTCGGCCGGAACACTGCAAGAGACCCAGTACTTC. This codes for CASSSAGTLQETQYF.

V and J are TRBV6-5 and TRBJ1-2, with 8 bases that match TRBD1. This CDR3 contains 14 residues. The germline gives CDR1 MNHEY, CDR2 SVGAGI. V was clipped by 6 bases and J by 4 bases; unmatched bases: 7. The CDR3 region has the DNA TGTGCCAGCAGACGAGCAGGGGGCGGCTATGGCTACACCTTC. This sequence encodes CASRRAGGGYGYTF.

The chain couples TRBV5-8 to TRBJ1-5; no firm D call. The CDR3 contains 18 residues. V was pared by 0 bases and J by 3 bases, with 19 bases between. Per germline, CDR1 SGHTS and CDR2 YDEGEE. The CDR3 sequence is CASSLVLLSGGLNQPQHF. The CDR3 DNA sequence: TGTGCCAGCAGCTTGGTGCTCTTGTCCGGAGGGCTCAATCAGCCCCAGCATTTT. The full variable domain, with the rest looked up from reference TRBV5-8 and TRBJ1-5, is EAGVTQSPTHLIKTRGQQATLRCSPISGHTSVYWYQQALGLGLQFLLWYDEGEERNRGNFPPRFSGRQFPNYSSELNVNALELEDSALYLCASSLVLLSGGLNQPQHFGDGTRLSIL.